These 31 T cell receptor beta chains were all obtained from the same sample, sequenced in a study of OX40 agonist ivuxolimab in advanced cancers. Profiling relied on immunoSEQ multiplex PCR, and the TCRdb table lists in-frame clones only, not all of them. The sample has roughly 53,000 clones; under 90% are singletons. The sequences come from CD4+ or CD8+ T cells sorted from blood, collected in a trial of the OX40 agonist ivuxolimab. The source is an adult with an advanced solid tumor such as melanoma, head and neck, liver or kidney cancer.

V gene TRBV7-2 combines with J gene TRBJ1-4; D not resolved. The CDR3 totals 18 residues. The V gene's germline CDR1 is SGHTA and CDR2 FQGNSA. V lost 6 bases and J 0 bases, leaving 20 bases between the germline ends. CDR3 sequence (DNA): TGTGCCAGCAGTGCTGGTCCCTACGATCCCGCAACTAATGAAAAACTGTTTTTT. This codes for CASSAGPYDPATNEKLFF.

In this sample, this clone turned up a few times. This chain joins TRBV19 and TRBJ2-2; TRBD1 is a possible D gene (6 bases). V lost 4 bases and J 4 bases, leaving 16 bases between the germline ends. In germline, CDR1 is LNHDA, CDR2 SQIVND (reference sequence). CDR3 length equals 16 residues. The CDR3 coding sequence is TGTGCCAGTAGTACCTCCGGGACACAGGGCACCGGGGAGCTGTTTTTT. This sequence encodes CASSTSGTQGTGELFF.

The rearrangement uses TRBV2 and TRBJ1-5; D gene unclear. Trimming cost V 4 bases and J 6 bases, with 16 bases left between them. Germline CDR1 reads SNHLY; CDR2 reads FYNNEI. This CDR3 has 15 residues. In DNA, the CDR3 is TGTGCCAGCAGTGCTGGTCTCAGAAACGGTCAGCCCCAGCATTTT. This codes for CASSAGLRNGQPQHF.

The sample holds one count of this clone. The chain has TRBV2 and TRBJ2-7, with D perhaps matching TRBD1 (5 bases). Germline loops: CDR1 SNHLY, CDR2 FYNNEI. This CDR3 comprises 14 residues. The V gene lost 6 bases and the J gene lost 2 bases, with 14 bases spanning the gap. In DNA, the CDR3 is TGTGCCAGCAGAGTGACAGCAACGACCTACGAGCAGTACTTC. Translating gives CASRVTATTYEQYF.

A word on this clone: The same CDR3 arises from other DNA sequences in this sample as well. This chain connects TRBV5-1 to TRBJ2-5, with D possibly TRBD1 on 7 matching bases. Trimming stripped 0 bases from V and 5 bases from J, with 11 bases between. Germline CDR1 is SGHRS and CDR2 is YFSETQ. The CDR3 is made up of 14 amino acids. CDR3 bases: TGCGCCAGCAGCTTGGGCGCAGGGGGGGAGACCCAGTACTTC. Amino acids: CASSLGAGGETQYF.

This clone was recorded only once. The rearrangement links TRBV10-1 to TRBJ2-5; 8 bases agree with TRBD2. This CDR3 has 16 amino acids. Germline V gives CDR1 WNHNN, CDR2 SYGVQD (reference sequence). V was pared by 2 bases and J by 5 bases, with 10 bases of the junction left unmatched. In DNA form, the CDR3 reads TGCGCCAGCAGTGAGGCGGTAGCGGGATCGGTGGAGACCCAGTACTTC. Residues: CASSEAVAGSVETQYF.

A remark on this clone: Other nucleotide sequences in the sample specify the same CDR3. V and J are TRBV7-3 and TRBJ1-2; D is unresolved. The length of the CDR3 is 12 residues. Germline V CDR1 and CDR2: SGHTA, FQGTGA. The V end was cut by 5 bases, the J end by 6 bases, with 10 bases between. The CDR3 sequence: CASSARGDGYTF. CDR3 nucleotide sequence: TGTGCCAGCAGCGCACGCGGGGATGGCTACACCTTC.

This sequence joins TRBV7-2 and TRBJ2-1; a weak D match, TRBD2 (5 bases). The CDR3 has 15 residues. V dropped 3 bases and J dropped 8 bases, with 17 bases sitting between them. Germline assignment: CDR1 SGHTA and CDR2 FQGNSA. The CDR3 loop is CASSFVSGKWDEQFF. The CDR3 DNA follows: TGTGCCAGCAGCTTTGTGTCGGGGAAATGGGATGAGCAGTTCTTC.

The rearrangement uses TRBV6-5 and TRBJ1-6; D gene uncertain. CDR1 is MNHEY, CDR2 SVGAGI, per germline. Trimming stripped 8 bases from V and 10 bases from J, with 12 bases between. The CDR3 length is 12 residues. CDR3 DNA sequence: TGTGCCAGCCGGGCTTCTGGCTCACCCCTCCACTTT. It codes for CASRASGSPLHF.

V is TRBV7-2 and J is TRBJ2-5, with 10 bases identical to TRBD2. CDR3 length: 16 residues. Per the germline V gene, CDR1 is SGHTA and CDR2 is FQGNSA. With V trimmed by 1 base and J by 2 bases, 4 bases remained unmatched. This chain's CDR3 is CASSLVASGRQETQYF. The CDR3 DNA reads TGTGCCAGCAGCTTAGTCGCTAGCGGGAGACAAGAGACCCAGTACTTC.

This clone has a handful of counts. This chain joins TRBV15 and TRBJ1-6, with 7 bases aligning to TRBD1. Germline loops: CDR1 LNHNV, CDR2 YYDKDF (reference sequence). The CDR3 covers 16 residues. J gave up 7 bases and V 4 bases, and 10 bases lay outside the gene matches. CDR3: CATSTEGAGRNSPLHF. In DNA, the CDR3 is TGTGCCACCAGCACCGAGGGGGCCGGACGAAATTCACCCCTCCACTTT.

The chain combines TRBV6-1 with TRBJ1-1; D is ambiguous. V was shortened by 1 base and J by 7 bases, with 13 bases between the two germline ends. Looked up from germline, CDR1 is MNHNS and CDR2 is SASEGT. The CDR3 loop spans 14 amino acids. The CDR3 nucleotides read TGTGCCAGCAGTGAAGGACCCTCTTGGGGTGAAGCTTTCTTT. Its translation: CASSEGPSWGEAFF.

The rearrangement links TRBV6-1 to TRBJ1-2, with D maybe TRBD1 (5 bases). The CDR3 runs to 13 residues. In germline, CDR1 is MNHNS, CDR2 SASEGT. Trimming shortened V by 6 bases and J by 4 bases, and 12 bases separated the two germline ends. CDR3 sequence: CASSGDRFYGYTF. The CDR3 coding sequence is TGTGCCAGCAGCGGTGACAGATTCTATGGCTACACCTTC.

The CDR3 loop is CASSLEGREGSYGYTF. The CDR3, as DNA: TGTGCCAGCAGCTTAGAAGGTCGGGAGGGGAGCTATGGCTACACCTTC. The V call is TRBV11-3, the J call TRBJ1-2; D might be TRBD1 (5 bases). CDR3 size: 16 residues. Trimming cost V 0 bases and J 4 bases, with 15 bases left between them. Germline V gives CDR1 SGHNT, CDR2 YENEEA.

This clone was recorded once. The V call is TRBV5-1, the J call TRBJ2-7; weak D call: TRBD1 (6 bases). The CDR3 has 14 residues. The germline V gene encodes CDR1 SGHRS and CDR2 YFSETQ. The ends were cut back, 5 bases at V and 5 bases at J, with 17 bases in the middle. Here the CDR3 DNA reads TGCGCCAGCAGTATCGCCCAGGGGTTTCACGAGCAGTACTTC. Translated, it gives CASSIAQGFHEQYF.

V and J are TRBV7-9 and TRBJ2-1; D possibly matches TRBD1 or TRBD2 (6 bases each). V gave up 7 bases and J gave up 5 bases, with 15 bases separating them. Germline V gene sequence: CDR1 SEHNR, CDR2 FQNEAQ (reference sequence). The CDR3 covers 14 residues. Here the CDR3 DNA reads TGTGCCAGCACCATGGAAGGGGGGAACAATGAGCAGTTCTTC. Translated: CASTMEGGNNEQFF.

About this clone: The junction and the germline gene differ at one end; a read error may be behind it. Other DNA sequences within the sample encode an identical CDR3. In DNA, the CDR3 is TGTGCCAGCAGCTATATTTCGGGACTAGCGACCGAGACCCAATACTTC. Its translation is CASSYISGLATETQYF. The rearrangement joins TRBV7-2 to TRBJ2-5, with 10 bases matching TRBD2. This CDR3 is 16 amino acids long. Germline values: CDR1 SGHTA, CDR2 FQGNSA.

The chain combines TRBV5-1 with TRBJ1-2, with D perhaps matching TRBD1 (5 bases). The germline CDR1 and CDR2 sequences are SGHRS and YFSETQ. Trimming removed 4 bases from V and 7 bases from J, with 14 bases in between. This CDR3 region has 13 residues. The CDR3 sequence is CASSRGQGGGYTF. CDR3 DNA sequence: TGCGCCAGCAGCCGAGGGCAGGGCGGTGGCTACACCTTC.

As DNA, the CDR3 is TGCGCCAGCAGCCCAGGACTAGCGGGGGGGCCGGGTGAGCAGTACTTC. Amino acids: CASSPGLAGGPGEQYF. V usage is TRBV5-1 and J usage is TRBJ2-7; TRBD2 matches at 15 bases. Germline V gene data show CDR1 as SGHRS and CDR2 as YFSETQ. The V and J ends lost 4 bases and 7 bases, in that order; junction bases with no gene match: 9. The CDR3 loop spans 16 amino acids.

This clone showed up just a few times. This chain uses TRBV29-1 with TRBJ1-1, with a tentative D call TRBD1 (5 bases). V lost 2 bases to trimming and J lost 1 base, with 17 bases between them. Germline assignment: CDR1 SQVTM and CDR2 ANQGSEA. CDR3 length: 16 residues. The CDR3 reads CSVESSHLGQNTEAFF. The DNA of the CDR3 is TGCAGCGTTGAATCGTCTCACCTCGGACAGAACACTGAAGCTTTCTTT.

This chain links TRBV18 with TRBJ1-1; TRBD1 might be the D (5 bases). Trimming took off 6 bases at V and 1 base at J, with 12 bases between the two ends. This CDR3 spans 14 amino acids. CDR1 KGHSH and CDR2 LQKENI come from the germline V gene. The CDR3 reads CASSLPGENTEAFF. The DNA of the CDR3 is TGTGCCAGCTCGCTCCCGGGGGAGAACACTGAAGCTTTCTTT.

The chain couples TRBV5-4 to TRBJ1-2, with D possibly matching TRBD1 (6 bases). CDR1 is SGHNT and CDR2 is YYREEE in the germline V gene (reference sequence). The V end lost 4 bases, the J end lost 1 base, and 20 bases lay between the germline ends. The CDR3 sequence is 17 residues long. The CDR3 DNA is TGTGCCAGCAGCCCGGGGGCAGGCATGGGACTTAACTATGGCTACACCTTC. It yields the protein CASSPGAGMGLNYGYTF.

The chain combines TRBV11-2 with TRBJ1-4; 7 positions match TRBD1. Germline values: CDR1 SGHAT, CDR2 FQNNGV. J gave up 5 bases and V 2 bases, and 5 bases lay outside the gene matches. The CDR3 is made up of 15 amino acids. CDR3 nucleotides: TGTGCCAGCAGCTTAAGCACAGGGGACAATGAAAAACTGTTTTTT. It is translated as CASSLSTGDNEKLFF.

The J gene is TRBJ1-5, the V gene TRBV11-2; possible D gene TRBD1, 5 bases. Trimming took 5 bases from V and 1 from J, leaving 12 bases between them. This CDR3 region has 15 residues. Looked up from germline, CDR1 is SGHAT and CDR2 is FQNNGV. The CDR3 DNA sequence: TGTGCCAGCAGCCGCGGGGGTGTAAGCAATCAGCCCCAGCATTTT. It encodes CASSRGGVSNQPQHF.

V gene TRBV27 combines with J gene TRBJ2-2; D remains ambiguous. CDR1 and CDR2 (germline): MNHEY, SMNVEV (reference sequence). V was trimmed by 4 bases and J by 1 base, leaving 4 bases between them. The CDR3 totals 13 residues. The DNA for the CDR3 is TGTGCCAGCAGTTCTCAGAACACCGGGGAGCTGTTTTTT. Translation gives CASSSQNTGELFF.

The J gene is TRBJ2-5, the V gene TRBV27, with 12 bases identical to TRBD2. J gave up 2 bases and V 4 bases, and 5 bases lay outside the gene matches. CDR1 is MNHEY, CDR2 SMNVEV, per germline (reference sequence). This CDR3 has 16 amino acids. The chain's CDR3 is CASSSRLAGAQETQYF. DNA of the CDR3: TGTGCCAGCAGTTCGCGACTAGCGGGGGCACAAGAGACCCAGTACTTC.

This chain uses TRBV7-6 with TRBJ2-1; 8 nucleotides agree with TRBD2. CDR3 size: 15 residues. CDR1 SGHVS and CDR2 FNYEAQ come from the germline V gene. Unmatched junction bases numbered 7, after V lost 5 bases and J lost 4 bases. CDR3 bases: TGTGCCAGCAGCAAGGCGGGGGGCCTTTACAATGAGCAGTTCTTC. Translating it yields CASSKAGGLYNEQFF. The variable domain in full, with the rest retrieved from reference TRBV7-6 and TRBJ2-1, is GAGVSQSPRYKVTKRGQDVALRCDPISGHVSLYWYRQALGQGPEFLTYFNYEAQQDKSGLPNDRFSAERPEGSISTLTIQRTEQRDSAMYRCASSKAGGLYNEQFFGPGTRLTVL.

The CDR3 nucleotides are TGTGCCAGCAGCCTCTTTGGGGGGGATGAGCAGTTCTTC. It encodes CASSLFGGDEQFF. The rearrangement uses TRBV5-4 and TRBJ2-1; 7 bases line up with TRBD2. CDR3 length: 13 amino acids. With V trimmed by 4 bases and J by 8 bases, 6 bases remained unmatched. Germline V gives CDR1 SGHNT, CDR2 YYREEE (reference sequence).

The chain has TRBV9 and TRBJ2-5; TRBD1 might be the D (6 bases). With 3 bases removed from V and 2 bases from J, the gap between germline ends came to 14 bases. Germline-derived CDR1 and CDR2 are SGDLS and YYNGEE. CDR3 length: 15 residues. CDR3 DNA: TGTGCCAGCAGCGCCCAACTCGGGACACAAGAGACCCAGTACTTC. This codes for CASSAQLGTQETQYF.

V and J are TRBV5-5 and TRBJ2-3; D unclear. Germline V gene sequence: CDR1 SGHKS, CDR2 YYEKEE (reference sequence). This CDR3 is built from 16 residues. Trimming pared 1 base from V and 3 bases from J, leaving 15 bases between. The CDR3 nucleotides are TGTGCCAGCAGCTTGTATTACGGGTCGAATACAGATACGCAGTATTTT. It encodes CASSLYYGSNTDTQYF.

The chain links TRBV5-1 to TRBJ1-5; D remains unclear. Germline V gene sequence: CDR1 SGHRS, CDR2 YFSETQ. Trimming removed 3 bases at V and 0 bases at J, with 10 bases between. The CDR3 totals 15 residues. The CDR3 bases are TGCGCCAGCAGCTCGGACGGTTATAGCAATCAGCCCCAGCATTTT. Amino acids: CASSSDGYSNQPQHF. The full variable domain, with the rest looked up from reference TRBV5-1 and TRBJ1-5, is KAGVTQTPRYLIKTRGQQVTLSCSPISGHRSVSWYQQTPGQGLQFLFEYFSETQRNKGNFPGRFSGRQFSNSRSEMNVSTLELGDSALYLCASSSDGYSNQPQHFGDGTRLSIL.